This record looks at one T cell receptor beta chain sequence and its context. Its antigen is undetermined. V lost 2 bases to trimming and J lost 3 bases, with 11 bases between them. The CDR3 runs to 14 residues. Germline loops: CDR1 SGDLS, CDR2 YYNGEE. Naive CD8 cells were CD45RO-negative, positively selected for CCR7, excluding terminally differentiated effector memory CD45RA+ cells. The protocol was immunoSEQ multiplex PCR, while the TCRdb copy is restricted to in-frame clones and leaves out a portion. This sample carries about 2.1 million clones, around 95% of them seen once, and the ten largest clones take over 1.5%. This sample was taken from a study of shared clonotypes between healthy human individuals. Points from the study as a whole: Shared clonotypes across all four donors exceeded non-shared ones in generation probability.

The chain uses TRBV9 and TRBJ1-2; D remains ambiguous. Sequenced material: naive CD8+ T cells from PBMCs. The TCR was taken from a man between 18 and 35 years old in good health. Some clones in this sample may be carry-over from other donors' samples. The CDR3 reads CASSVFRVDYGYTF. The CDR3 DNA sequence: TGTGCCAGCAGCGTTTTTAGGGTAGACTATGGCTACACCTTC.